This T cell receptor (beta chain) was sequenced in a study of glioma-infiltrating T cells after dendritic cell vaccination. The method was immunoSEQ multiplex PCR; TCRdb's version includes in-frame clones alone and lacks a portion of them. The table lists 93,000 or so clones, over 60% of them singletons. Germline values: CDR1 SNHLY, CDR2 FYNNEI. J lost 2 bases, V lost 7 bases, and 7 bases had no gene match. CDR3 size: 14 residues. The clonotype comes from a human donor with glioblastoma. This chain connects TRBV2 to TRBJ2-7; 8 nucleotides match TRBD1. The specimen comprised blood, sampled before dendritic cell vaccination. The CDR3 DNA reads TGTGCCAGCACCGAACAGGGGGTTGCCTACGAGCAGTACTTC. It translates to CASTEQGVAYEQYF.